This T cell receptor beta chain was captured by sequencing in a study of beta chain features in type 1 diabetes. Based on CD45RO/CCR7/CD25/CD127/CD95/CD27, CD4+ regulatory, stem cell-like memory, naive and central memory cells were sorted. Study observations and caveats: Moderate yet significant TCRB CDR3 shortening was seen in Type 1 diabetes patients in all four CD4+ subsets. Possible PCR preference for shorter templates applied equally to patients and controls.

This clone was seen only a few times. The target antigen is unknown. Expressed TCRB transcripts were sequenced because the entire RNA isolate underwent reverse transcription. The data were produced by immunoSEQ multiplex PCR, yet TCRdb's version contains in-frame clones alone and is incomplete. There are 620,000 or so clones in the sample; around 15% occur only once, and approximately 0.093% lies in the top ten. V dropped 3 bases and J dropped 3; count of bases not matched to a gene: 4. The germline CDR1 and CDR2 sequences are SGHTA and FQGTGA. CDR3 length equals 15 residues. This TCR derives from a man younger than 30 in good health. Input material: naive CD4+ T cells from blood. J is TRBJ2-3 and V is TRBV7-3; TRBD1 matches at 9 bases. CDR3 DNA sequence: TGTGCCAGCAGCTTGATGGGACAGGGTACAGATACGCAGTATTTT. As protein: CASSLMGQGTDTQYF.